This T cell receptor (beta chain) was identified in a study of blood T cell repertoires in COVID-19. About the study: Acute and convalescent COVID-19 samples came from the United States, Italy and Spain. T cells, B-cell-depleted T cells, or PBMCs provided the cDNA or gDNA that served as material.

The CDR3 runs 16 residues. Per the germline V gene, CDR1 is KGHSH and CDR2 is LQKENI. With respect to this clone: A read error may account for a junction end that differs from germline.

How the authors handled the data: Estimation of nucleated cell counts was performed using reference gene primer amplification. Sequencing used immunoSEQ multiplex PCR; TCRdb keeps in-frame clones, though not all of them. V, J and clone size reflect that table, while D and trimming were determined from the DNA. The repertoire has 220,000 or so clones, 84% of them found once; the top ten carry 2% to 2.5%. Sequenced: peripheral blood. This clonotype originated in a woman aged 55 to 70 with acute or convalescent COVID-19. This chain links TRBV18 with TRBJ1-6; D gene ambiguous. CDR3 sequence (DNA): TGTGCCAGCACACCCGGGTTGCAGCGAAGAAATTCACCCCTCCACTTT. As protein: CASTPGLQRRNSPLHF.